What follows are 25 T cell receptor beta chains derived from one specimen sequenced in a study of blood T cell repertoires in COVID-19. The assay was immunoSEQ multiplex PCR, and TCRdb's table has in-frame clones only and misses some. Among roughly 150,000 clones, over 75% were seen once, and the ten largest hold roughly 15%. Source material: peripheral blood. These receptors were taken from a woman aged 40-49 years with acute or convalescent COVID-19.

With respect to this clone: Other DNA sequences within the sample encode an identical CDR3. The chain links TRBV5-1 to TRBJ2-3, with a possible D match to TRBD1 (5 bases). The germline gives CDR1 SGHRS, CDR2 YFSETQ. The length of the CDR3 is 13 residues. Trimming pared 2 bases from V and 1 base from J, leaving 5 bases between. This CDR3 reads CASSLQGTDTQYF. The CDR3 DNA sequence: TGCGCCAGCAGCTTACAGGGCACAGATACGCAGTATTTT.

The rearrangement joins TRBV4-1 to TRBJ2-2; 13 bases are shared with TRBD2. The length of the CDR3 is 15 residues. Trimming removed 4 bases from V and 8 bases from J; junction bases left unmatched: 4. Germline V gene data show CDR1 as MGHRA and CDR2 as YSYEKL. CDR3 loop: CASSPEGLAGGELFF. CDR3 in DNA: TGCGCCAGCAGCCCGGAGGGACTAGCGGGGGGGGAGCTGTTTTTT.

The genes are TRBV25-1 and TRBJ2-1; D is perhaps TRBD2 (6 bases). Germline assignment: CDR1 MGHDK and CDR2 SYGVNS. CDR3 length: 15 residues. V lost 1 base and J 0 bases, leaving 7 bases between the germline ends. This CDR3 reads CASSESGLSYNEQFF. In nucleotides, the CDR3 is TGTGCCAGCAGTGAATCGGGACTCTCCTACAATGAGCAGTTCTTC.

The chain joins TRBV28 to TRBJ1-5, with D tentatively TRBD1 (6 bases). In germline, CDR1 is MDHEN, CDR2 SYDVKM. V lost 3 bases, J lost 3 bases, and 18 bases lay in between. There are 17 residues in the CDR3. CDR3 in amino acids: CASSFSPDSLYNQPQHF. The CDR3 DNA reads as TGTGCCAGCAGTTTTTCCCCGGACAGCCTTTACAATCAGCCCCAGCATTTT.

The gene calls are TRBV9 and TRBJ2-1; the match to TRBD2 covers 8 bases. V lost 4 bases and J lost 4; bases outside the gene matches: 10. This CDR3 contains 16 residues. Looked up from germline, CDR1 is SGDLS and CDR2 is YYNGEE. As DNA, the CDR3 is TGTGCCAGCAGCTTTTACCTAGCGGGCGATTACAATGAGCAGTTCTTC. Translation gives CASSFYLAGDYNEQFF.

The J gene is TRBJ2-2, the V gene TRBV7-9; perhaps TRBD2 as D (6 bases). With 2 bases removed from V and 8 bases from J, the gap between germline ends came to 18 bases. This CDR3 is 16 amino acids long. The V gene's germline CDR1 is SEHNR and CDR2 FQNEAQ (reference sequence). CDR3 nucleotides: TGTGCCAGCAGCTTAAGGAGGGATGTCTGGGAAGGGGAGCTGTTTTTT. Residues: CASSLRRDVWEGELFF.

This chain joins TRBV28 and TRBJ2-7; D perhaps matches TRBD1 (6 bases). V was trimmed by 6 bases and J by 2 bases, leaving 20 bases between them. The CDR3 extends over 16 amino acids. Germline CDR1 and CDR2: MDHEN and SYDVKM. The CDR3 DNA reads TGTGCCAGCAGCCCGAGGACAGTGACAACCACCTACGAGCAGTACTTC. Residues: CASSPRTVTTTYEQYF.

V is TRBV24-1 and J is TRBJ2-7; 7 nucleotides line up with TRBD1. Germline V gene lookup returns CDR1 KGHDR and CDR2 SFDVKD. The CDR3 has 15 residues. With V trimmed by 9 bases and J by 2 bases, 12 bases remained unmatched. For the CDR3, the DNA is TGTGCCACCCGACGTGGGGCGCAGGGGGCCTACGAGCAGTACTTC. This encodes CATRRGAQGAYEQYF.

Only one count was recorded for this clone. V and J are TRBV5-4 and TRBJ1-1; unclear D gene. Germline lookup yields CDR1 SGHNT and CDR2 YYREEE (reference sequence). Trimming took 2 bases from V and 8 from J, leaving 10 bases between them. The length of the CDR3 is 12 residues. The CDR3 spells CASSFETTEAFF. The CDR3 nucleotides are TGTGCCAGCAGCTTCGAGACAACCGAAGCTTTCTTT.

This sequence joins TRBV7-2 and TRBJ2-5; TRBD2 agrees at 9 bases. The CDR3 consists of 15 residues. The V and J ends lost 5 bases and 4 bases, in that order; junction bases with no gene match: 8. CDR1 SGHTA and CDR2 FQGNSA come from the germline V gene. The CDR3 sequence is CASSSAGTSTETQYF. DNA of the CDR3: TGTGCCAGCAGCAGCGCCGGGACTAGCACAGAGACCCAGTACTTC. Drawing the rest from reference TRBV7-2 and TRBJ2-5, the complete variable domain is GAGVSQSPSNKVTEKGKDVELRCDPISGHTALYWYRQSLGQGLEFLIYFQGNSAPDKSGLPSDRFSAERTGGSVSTLTIQRTQQEDSAVYLCASSSAGTSTETQYFGPGTRLLVL.

The rearrangement joins TRBV6-1 to TRBJ1-5; the D gene is possibly TRBD1 (5 bases). The CDR3 length is 17 residues. V lost 1 base and J lost 0, with 13 bases in between. Germline CDR1 MNHNS, CDR2 SASEGT. CDR3 protein: CASSEVGVRYSNQPQHF. The CDR3 DNA follows: TGTGCCAGCAGTGAAGTAGGGGTGCGGTATAGCAATCAGCCCCAGCATTTT.

This clone has just a few counts. V and J are TRBV6-5 and TRBJ2-7, with TRBD2 matching over 8 bases. The CDR3 extends over 14 amino acids. The junction had 9 bases not matched to a gene; V was cut back by 5 bases and J by 6 bases. Germline V gene lookup returns CDR1 MNHEY and CDR2 SVGAGI. The CDR3 reads CASSTPGLGGEQYF. The CDR3 DNA reads TGTGCCAGCAGTACCCCGGGACTAGGTGGCGAGCAGTACTTC.

V gene TRBV4-2 combines with J gene TRBJ2-7; TRBD2 agrees at 7 bases. From germline, CDR1 is LGHNA and CDR2 YNFKEQ. This CDR3 is built from 16 residues. The V gene end was trimmed by 0 bases and the J gene end by 3 bases; junction bases not matched to a gene: 8. The CDR3 region has the DNA TGTGCCAGCAGCCAAGATATGGGGACTAACCTCTACGAGCAGTACTTC. Translating gives CASSQDMGTNLYEQYF.

The chain joins TRBV2 to TRBJ2-3; 7 nucleotides align to TRBD2. V lost 2 bases, J lost 4 bases, and 6 bases stayed unmatched. This CDR3 region has 15 residues. Looked up from germline, CDR1 is SNHLY and CDR2 is FYNNEI. CDR3 DNA: TGTGCCAGCAGTGAATGGGGGGGACGGGCAGATACGCAGTATTTT. Its protein is CASSEWGGRADTQYF. The variable domain in full, with the rest retrieved from reference TRBV2 and TRBJ2-3, is EPEVTQTPSHQVTQMGQEVILRCVPISNHLYFYWYRQILGQKVEFLVSFYNNEISEKSEIFDDQFSVERPDGSNFTLKIRSTKLEDSAMYFCASSEWGGRADTQYFGPGTRLTVL.

This clone appeared once. The chain recombines TRBV5-6 with TRBJ1-1, with D possibly TRBD1 on 5 matching bases. Germline loops: CDR1 SGHDT, CDR2 YYEEEE. The CDR3 spans 14 residues. Trimming cost V 4 bases and J 1 base, with 11 bases left between them. The CDR3 coding sequence is TGTGCCAGCAGCAAGCAGGGCAGGAACACTGAAGCTTTCTTT. Its translation is CASSKQGRNTEAFF.

The chain carries TRBV3-1 (or the pseudogene TRBV3-2) and TRBJ2-3; D perhaps matches TRBD2 (5 bases). V dropped 1 base and J dropped 7 bases, with 9 bases sitting between them. Germline V gives CDR1 LGHDT, CDR2 YNNKEL (reference sequence). CDR3 size: 13 residues. DNA for the CDR3: TGTGCCAGCAGCCAAGGGTGGGAGTATACGCAGTATTTT. Its translation: CASSQGWEYTQYF.

The rearrangement joins TRBV5-6 to TRBJ1-1; D not certain. Trimming removed 5 bases at V and 2 bases at J, with 7 bases between. The CDR3 totals 12 residues. Germline CDR1 and CDR2: SGHDT and YYEEEE. CDR3 protein: CASSRGNTEAFF. The CDR3 DNA follows: TGTGCCAGCAGTCGAGGAAACACTGAAGCTTTCTTT.

This clone was detected only once. The CDR3 protein is CASSLSAGGNQPQHF. The CDR3 coding sequence is TGTGCCAGCAGCTTATCCGCAGGGGGCAATCAGCCCCAGCATTTT. The chain links TRBV7-2 to TRBJ1-5, with D maybe TRBD1 (6 bases). This CDR3 comprises 15 residues. The germline V gene has CDR1 SGHTA and CDR2 FQGNSA. Trimming shortened V by 2 bases and J by 2 bases, and 10 bases separated the two germline ends.

The chain has TRBV3-1 (or the pseudogene TRBV3-2) and TRBJ2-1; D is possibly TRBD1 (5 bases). CDR3 length equals 13 residues. V was trimmed by 4 bases and J by 4 bases, leaving 8 bases between them. Germline CDR1 is LGHDT and CDR2 is YNNKEL (reference sequence). DNA of the CDR3: TGTGCCAGCAGCCCGAGACAGTACAATGAGCAGTTCTTC. Its protein is CASSPRQYNEQFF.

The chain is built from TRBV6-5 and TRBJ1-2; D is undetermined. This CDR3 comprises 15 residues. Looked up from germline, CDR1 is MNHEY and CDR2 is SVGAGI. V was pared by 3 bases and J by 5 bases, with 16 bases between. CDR3 sequence: CASSYTSRLDYGYTF. CDR3 DNA sequence: TGTGCCAGCAGTTATACGTCCAGGTTGGATTATGGCTACACCTTC.

This sequence joins TRBV7-2 and TRBJ1-5; TRBD1 agrees at 8 bases. The length of the CDR3 is 15 residues. V was clipped by 3 bases and J by 4 bases; unmatched bases: 5. Germline V gives CDR1 SGHTA, CDR2 FQGNSA. In DNA, the CDR3 is TGTGCCAGCAGCTTCGCAGGGGGCTTGAATCAGCCCCAGCATTTT. Translation: CASSFAGGLNQPQHF.

The rearrangement joins TRBV5-5 to TRBJ1-5; D is uncertain. With 2 bases removed from V and 1 base from J, the gap between germline ends came to 10 bases. The CDR3 is 15 amino acids. Germline V gives CDR1 SGHKS, CDR2 YYEKEE (reference sequence). The CDR3 loop is CASSFGVTSNQPQHF. As DNA, the CDR3 is TGTGCCAGCAGCTTCGGGGTAACGAGCAATCAGCCCCAGCATTTT.

The rearrangement joins TRBV20-1 to TRBJ2-5; D is uncertain. Germline V gene sequence: CDR1 DFQATT, CDR2 SNEGSKA (reference sequence). The CDR3 totals 16 residues. Trimming stripped 3 bases from V and 5 bases from J, with 22 bases between. The CDR3 nucleotides are TGCAGTGCTAGTAGTATTGGCTTTGGAAGAGCGGAGACCCAGTACTTC. It translates to CSASSIGFGRAETQYF.

The rearrangement joins TRBV4-2 to TRBJ1-5; D is uncertain. Trimming shortened V by 0 bases and J by 6 bases, and 6 bases separated the two germline ends. Per germline, CDR1 LGHNA and CDR2 YNFKEQ. The CDR3 consists of 13 residues. The CDR3 sequence: CASSQDSGQPQHF. CDR3 bases: TGTGCCAGCAGCCAAGATAGCGGTCAGCCCCAGCATTTT.

The rearrangement joins TRBV3-1 (or the pseudogene TRBV3-2) to TRBJ1-6, with TRBD1 as a possible D gene (6 bases). The CDR3 totals 15 residues. Between the trimmed V and J ends, which lost 4 bases and 9 bases, there was a span of 16 bases. The V gene's germline CDR1 is LGHDT and CDR2 YNNKEL (reference sequence). The CDR3 protein is CASSRDRDILSPLHF. CDR3 bases: TGTGCCAGCAGCCGTGACCGGGACATCCTTTCACCCCTCCACTTT.